The sample holds a few counts of the clone carrying this T cell receptor (beta chain). The antigen remains unidentified. Genes here carry mouse names. The read comes to an end 4 residues before the CDR3 does, leaving the germline J gene to fill in the end. The same CDR3 also results from other DNA sequences found in this sample. This record comes from a study of CD8+ T cells in alopecia areata. The wider study: The graft donors were roughly 6-13-month-old C3H/HeJ mice with spontaneous alopecia, and their skin went to roughly 6-11-week-old female C3H/HeJ mice.

The ends lost 3 bases at V and 4 bases at J; junction bases unmatched: 6. Germline V lookup: CDR1 NNHDY, CDR2 SYVADS. CDR3 length equals 15 residues. Whole-study findings and limits: Sequencing of scalp samples also captures resident alphabeta T cells of normal skin. Sharing of TCRs across patients appeared less clear than in mice, possibly for HLA-related reasons. Lesional scalp, notably in alopecia totalis/universalis, had clonality above that of normal scalp.

RNA extraction and reverse transcription yielded cDNA as sequencing template. Clones were sequenced by immunoSEQ multiplex PCR, and TCRdb holds only the in-frame ones, with some missing. Sampling found more than 90,000 clones, none seen once. What was sequenced was lesional skin. The TCR was taken from a C3H/HeJ mouse with alopecia areata. The MHC haplotype recorded for the strain is H2-k. The chain is built from TRBV13-3 and TRBJ2-1; 8 bases match TRBD1. The covered CDR3 bases are TGTGCCAGCAGTGTCCGGACAGGGCGGTATGCT. Protein product: CASSVRTGRYA. Given in full, the CDR3 is CASSVRTGRYAEQFF.